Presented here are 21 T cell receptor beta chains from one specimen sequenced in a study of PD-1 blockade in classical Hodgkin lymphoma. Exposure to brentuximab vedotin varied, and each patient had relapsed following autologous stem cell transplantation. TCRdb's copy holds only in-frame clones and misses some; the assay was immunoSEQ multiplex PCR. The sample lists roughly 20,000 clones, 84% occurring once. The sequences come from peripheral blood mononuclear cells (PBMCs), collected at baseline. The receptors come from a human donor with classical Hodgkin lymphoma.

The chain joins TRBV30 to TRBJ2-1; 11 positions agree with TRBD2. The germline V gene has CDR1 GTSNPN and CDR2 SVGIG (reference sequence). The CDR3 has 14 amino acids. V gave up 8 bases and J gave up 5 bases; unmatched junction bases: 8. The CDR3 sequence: CAIQLAGANNEQFF. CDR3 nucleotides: TGTGCCATTCAACTAGCGGGGGCTAACAATGAGCAGTTCTTC.

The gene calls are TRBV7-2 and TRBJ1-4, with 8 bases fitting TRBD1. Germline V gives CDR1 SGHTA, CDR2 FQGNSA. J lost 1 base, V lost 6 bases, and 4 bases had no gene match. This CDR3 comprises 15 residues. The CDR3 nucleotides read TGTGCCAGCAGTCAGGGGGCCAGAACTAATGAAAAACTGTTTTTT. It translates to CASSQGARTNEKLFF.

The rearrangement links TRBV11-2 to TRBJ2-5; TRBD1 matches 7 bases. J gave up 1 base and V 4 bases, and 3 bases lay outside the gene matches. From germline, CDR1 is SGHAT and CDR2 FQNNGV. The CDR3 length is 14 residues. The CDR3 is CASSSRDSQETQYF. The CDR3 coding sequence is TGTGCCAGCAGCTCCCGGGACAGCCAAGAGACCCAGTACTTC.

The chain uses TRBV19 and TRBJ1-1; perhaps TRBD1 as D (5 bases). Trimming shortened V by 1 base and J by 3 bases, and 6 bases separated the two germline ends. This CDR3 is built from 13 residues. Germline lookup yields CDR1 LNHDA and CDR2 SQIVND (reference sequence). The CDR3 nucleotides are TGTGCCAGTAGTATAGGCAGGGACACTGAAGCTTTCTTT. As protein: CASSIGRDTEAFF.

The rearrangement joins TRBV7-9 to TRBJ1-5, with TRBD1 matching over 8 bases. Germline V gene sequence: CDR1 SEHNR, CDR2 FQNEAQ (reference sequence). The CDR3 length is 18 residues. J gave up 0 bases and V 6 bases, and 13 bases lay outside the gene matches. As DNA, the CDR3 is TGTGCCAGCAGTCCCCAGGGGGCGCCCCCCTATAGCAATCAGCCCCAGCATTTT. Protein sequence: CASSPQGAPPYSNQPQHF.

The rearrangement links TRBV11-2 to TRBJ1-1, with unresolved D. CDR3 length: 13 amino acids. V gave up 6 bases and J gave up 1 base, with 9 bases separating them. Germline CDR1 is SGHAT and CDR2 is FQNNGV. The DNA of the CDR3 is TGTGCCAGCAGTCGCGAACCGAACACTGAAGCTTTCTTT. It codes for CASSREPNTEAFF.

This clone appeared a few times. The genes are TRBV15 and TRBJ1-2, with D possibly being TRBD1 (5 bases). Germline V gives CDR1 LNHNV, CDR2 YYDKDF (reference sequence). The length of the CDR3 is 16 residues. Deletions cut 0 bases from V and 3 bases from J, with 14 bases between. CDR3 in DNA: TGTGCCACCAGCAGAGATATTGCCGGGACCGACTATGGCTACACCTTC. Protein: CATSRDIAGTDYGYTF.

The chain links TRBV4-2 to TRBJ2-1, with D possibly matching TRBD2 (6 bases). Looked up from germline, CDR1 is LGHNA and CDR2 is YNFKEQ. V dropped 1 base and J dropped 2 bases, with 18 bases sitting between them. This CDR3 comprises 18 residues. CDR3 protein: CASSQGGGDGEAYNEQFF. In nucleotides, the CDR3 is TGTGCCAGCAGCCAAGGAGGCGGTGACGGGGAGGCCTACAATGAGCAGTTCTTC.

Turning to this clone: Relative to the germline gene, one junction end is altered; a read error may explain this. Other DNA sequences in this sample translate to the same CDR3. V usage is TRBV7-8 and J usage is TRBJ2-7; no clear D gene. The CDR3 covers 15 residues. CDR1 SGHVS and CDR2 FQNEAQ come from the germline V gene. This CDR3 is CASSSRRLSSYEQYF. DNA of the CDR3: TGCGCCAGCAGCTCCCGACGGCTGAGCTCCTACGAGCAGTACTTC.

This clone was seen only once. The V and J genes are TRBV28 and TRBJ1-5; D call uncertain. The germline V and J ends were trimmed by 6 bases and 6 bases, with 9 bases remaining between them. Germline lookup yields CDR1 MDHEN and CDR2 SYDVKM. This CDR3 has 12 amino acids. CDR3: CASRPPSQPQHF. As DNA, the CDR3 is TGTGCCAGCAGACCCCCGAGTCAGCCCCAGCATTTT.

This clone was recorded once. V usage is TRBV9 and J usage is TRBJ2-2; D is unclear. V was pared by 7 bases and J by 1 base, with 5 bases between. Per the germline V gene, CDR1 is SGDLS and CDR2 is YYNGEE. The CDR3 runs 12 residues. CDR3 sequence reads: CASRENTGELFF. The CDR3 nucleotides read TGTGCCAGCCGCGAGAACACCGGGGAGCTGTTTTTT.

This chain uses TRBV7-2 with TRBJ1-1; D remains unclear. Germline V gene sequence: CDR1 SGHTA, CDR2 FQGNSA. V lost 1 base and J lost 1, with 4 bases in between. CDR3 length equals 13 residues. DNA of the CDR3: TGTGCCAGCAGCTTAGGCTCGAACACTGAAGCTTTCTTT. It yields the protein CASSLGSNTEAFF.

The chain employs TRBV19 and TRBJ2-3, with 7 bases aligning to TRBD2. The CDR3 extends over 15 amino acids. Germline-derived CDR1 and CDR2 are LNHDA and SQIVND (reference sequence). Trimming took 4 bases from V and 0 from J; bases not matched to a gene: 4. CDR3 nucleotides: TGTGCCAGTAGTAGCGGGGGTCCCAGCACAGATACGCAGTATTTT. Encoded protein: CASSSGGPSTDTQYF.

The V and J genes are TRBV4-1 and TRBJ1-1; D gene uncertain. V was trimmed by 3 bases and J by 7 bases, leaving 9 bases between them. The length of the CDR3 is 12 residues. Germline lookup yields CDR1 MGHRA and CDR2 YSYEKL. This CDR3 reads CASSHTDVEAFF. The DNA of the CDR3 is TGCGCCAGCAGCCACACGGACGTTGAAGCTTTCTTT.

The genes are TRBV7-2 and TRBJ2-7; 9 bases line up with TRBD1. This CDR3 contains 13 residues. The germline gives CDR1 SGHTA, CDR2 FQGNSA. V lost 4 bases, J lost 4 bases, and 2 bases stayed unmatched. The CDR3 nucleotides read TGTGCCAGCAGCTCGACAGGGGGGTACGAGCAGTACTTC. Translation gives CASSSTGGYEQYF.

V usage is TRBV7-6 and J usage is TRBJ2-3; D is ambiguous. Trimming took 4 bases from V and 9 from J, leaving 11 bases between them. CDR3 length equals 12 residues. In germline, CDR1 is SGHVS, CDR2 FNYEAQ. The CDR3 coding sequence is TGTGCCAGCAGCTCGTCTAAGAAAACGCAGTATTTT. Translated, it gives CASSSSKKTQYF.

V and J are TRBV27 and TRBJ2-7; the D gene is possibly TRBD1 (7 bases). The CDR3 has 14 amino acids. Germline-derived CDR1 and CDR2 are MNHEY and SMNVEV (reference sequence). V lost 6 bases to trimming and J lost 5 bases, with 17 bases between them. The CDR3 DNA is TGTGCCAGCAGATTCGGAGGGGGCATCGACGAGCAGTACTTC. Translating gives CASRFGGGIDEQYF.

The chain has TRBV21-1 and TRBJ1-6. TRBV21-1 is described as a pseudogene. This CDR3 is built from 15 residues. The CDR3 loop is CASSKGRQYNSPLHF. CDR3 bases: TGTGCCAGCAGCAAAGGTCGGCAGTATAATTCACCCCTCCACTTT.

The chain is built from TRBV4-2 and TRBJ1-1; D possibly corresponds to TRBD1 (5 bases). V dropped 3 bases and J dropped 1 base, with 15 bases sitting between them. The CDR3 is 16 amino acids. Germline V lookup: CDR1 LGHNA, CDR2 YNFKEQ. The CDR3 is CASSHGQGPTNTEAFF. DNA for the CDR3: TGTGCCAGCAGCCATGGCCAGGGACCGACGAACACTGAAGCTTTCTTT.

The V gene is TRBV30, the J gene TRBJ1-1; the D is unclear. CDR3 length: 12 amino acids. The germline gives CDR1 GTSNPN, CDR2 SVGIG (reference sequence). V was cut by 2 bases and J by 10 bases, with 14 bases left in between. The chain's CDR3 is CAWSWAGKGAFF. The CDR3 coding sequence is TGTGCCTGGAGTTGGGCCGGGAAGGGAGCTTTCTTT.

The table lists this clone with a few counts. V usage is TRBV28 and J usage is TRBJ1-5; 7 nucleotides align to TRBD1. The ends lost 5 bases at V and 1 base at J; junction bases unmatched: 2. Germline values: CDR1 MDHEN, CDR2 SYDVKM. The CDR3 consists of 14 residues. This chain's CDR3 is CASSMGQSNQPQHF. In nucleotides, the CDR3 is TGTGCCAGCAGTATGGGACAGAGCAATCAGCCCCAGCATTTT. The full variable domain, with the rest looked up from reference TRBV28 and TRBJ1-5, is DVKVTQSSRYLVKRTGEKVFLECVQDMDHENMFWYRQDPGLGLRLIYFSYDVKMKEKGDIPEGYSVSREKKERFSLILESASTNQTSMYLCASSMGQSNQPQHFGDGTRLSIL.